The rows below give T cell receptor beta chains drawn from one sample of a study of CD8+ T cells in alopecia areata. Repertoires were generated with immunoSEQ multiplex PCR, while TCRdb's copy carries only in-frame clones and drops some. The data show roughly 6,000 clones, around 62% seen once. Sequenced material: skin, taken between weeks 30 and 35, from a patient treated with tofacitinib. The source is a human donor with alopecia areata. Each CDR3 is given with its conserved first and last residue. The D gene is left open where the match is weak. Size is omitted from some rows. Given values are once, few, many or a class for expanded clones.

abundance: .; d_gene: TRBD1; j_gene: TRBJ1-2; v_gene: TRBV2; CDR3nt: TGTGCCAGCAGAGAATGGAACAGGGGGATAGTCGGCTACACCTTC; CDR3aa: CASREWNRGIVGYTF
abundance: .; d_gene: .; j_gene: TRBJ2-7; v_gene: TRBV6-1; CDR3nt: TGTGCCAGCATTAGTGACCGGCTCGAGCAGTACTTC; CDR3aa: CASISDRLEQYF
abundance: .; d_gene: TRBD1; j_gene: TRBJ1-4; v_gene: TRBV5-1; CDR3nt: TGCGCCAGCAGCTCCAGGGAGGGGGCGAGAAAACTGTTTTTT; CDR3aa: CASSSREGARKLFF
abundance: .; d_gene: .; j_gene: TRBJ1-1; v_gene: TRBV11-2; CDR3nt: TGTGCCAGCAGCTTAATTTTGAGAACAGCCATGAACACTGAAGCTTTCTTT; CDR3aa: CASSLILRTAMNTEAFF
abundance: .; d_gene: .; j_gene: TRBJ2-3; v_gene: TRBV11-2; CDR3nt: TGTGCCAGCAGCTTGAGGCGCCAGGGCACAGATACGCAGTATTTT; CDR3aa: CASSLRRQGTDTQYF
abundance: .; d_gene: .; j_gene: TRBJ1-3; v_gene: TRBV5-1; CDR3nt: TGCGCCAGCAGCTTGGCTAAACAGTCCTCTGGAAACACCATATATTTT; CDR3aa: CASSLAKQSSGNTIYF
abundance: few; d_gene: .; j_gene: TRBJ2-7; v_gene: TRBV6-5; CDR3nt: TGTGCCAGCAGGCCGGTGGATTTACCCTACGAGCAGTACTTC; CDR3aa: CASRPVDLPYEQYF
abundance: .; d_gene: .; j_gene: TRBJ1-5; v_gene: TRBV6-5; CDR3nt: TGTGCCAGCAGGAAAATAGGTAGCAATCAGCCCCAGCATTTT; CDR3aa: CASRKIGSNQPQHF
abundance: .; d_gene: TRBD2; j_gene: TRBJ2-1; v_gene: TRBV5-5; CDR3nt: TGTGCCAGCAGCCCGTTAGCGGGAGTCAAGAATGAGCAGTTCTTC; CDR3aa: CASSPLAGVKNEQFF
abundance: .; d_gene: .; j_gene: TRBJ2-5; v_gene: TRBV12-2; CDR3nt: TGTGCAAGTCGCTTCCCCGTCTGGTTCAAAGAGACCCAGTACTTC; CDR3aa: CASRFPVWFKETQYF
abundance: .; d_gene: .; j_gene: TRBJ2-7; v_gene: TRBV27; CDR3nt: TGTGCCAGCAGTTTAGTGGGGGTAAACCCCTACGAGCAGTACTTC; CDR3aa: CASSLVGVNPYEQYF
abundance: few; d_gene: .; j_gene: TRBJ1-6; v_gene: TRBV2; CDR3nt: TGTGCCAGCATGGGAGATCATAATTCACCCCTCCACTTT; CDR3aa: CASMGDHNSPLHF
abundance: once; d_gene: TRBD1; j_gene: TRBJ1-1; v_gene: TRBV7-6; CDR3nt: TGTGCCAGCAGCTTGGGACAGCCGGGGAACACTGAAGCTTTCTTT; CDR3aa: CASSLGQPGNTEAFF
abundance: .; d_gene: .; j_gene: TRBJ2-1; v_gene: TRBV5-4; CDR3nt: TGTGCCAGCAGCCGGGACTCGGAGTACAATGAGCAGTTCTTC; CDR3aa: CASSRDSEYNEQFF
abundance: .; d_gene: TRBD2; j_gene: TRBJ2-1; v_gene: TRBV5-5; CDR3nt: TGTGCCAGCAGCCCGGTAGCGGGGTTGCTCGGGTCCCCCACCAAGCTCTTC; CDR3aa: CASSPVAGLLGSPTKLF
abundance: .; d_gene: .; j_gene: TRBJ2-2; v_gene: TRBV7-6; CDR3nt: TGTGCCAGCAGCTCCTCCAGATTGGGGCCCGGGGAGCTGTTTTTT; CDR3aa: CASSSSRLGPGELFF
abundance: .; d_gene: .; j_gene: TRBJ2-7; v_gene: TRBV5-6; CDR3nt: TGTGCCAGCAGCTTGGTGGGAGGCAAATACGAGCAGTACTTC; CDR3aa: CASSLVGGKYEQYF
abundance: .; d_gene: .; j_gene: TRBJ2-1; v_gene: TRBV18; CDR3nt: TGTGCCAGCTCACCACCGTCGCGGAGCTCCTACAATGAGCAGTTCTTC; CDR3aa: CASSPPSRSSYNEQFF
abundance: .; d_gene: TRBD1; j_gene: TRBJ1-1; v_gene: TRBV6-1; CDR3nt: TGTGCCAGCAGTGGTCAGACAGGGCGTGCGGCGTGGACTGAAGCTTTCTTT; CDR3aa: CASSGQTGRAAWTEAFF
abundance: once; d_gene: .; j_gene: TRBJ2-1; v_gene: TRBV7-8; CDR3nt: TGTGCCAGCAGCCTATTTCGGGACTCGCTGTTCTTC; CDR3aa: CASSLFRDSLFF
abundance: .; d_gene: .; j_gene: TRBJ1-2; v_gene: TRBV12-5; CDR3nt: TGTGCTAGTGGTTTGGTACCGAAGGCCCCTAACTATGGCTACACCTTC; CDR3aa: CASGLVPKAPNYGYTF
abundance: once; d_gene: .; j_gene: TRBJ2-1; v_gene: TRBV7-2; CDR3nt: TGTGCCAGCAGCTTGACACCGGGGGCATACAATGAGCAGTTCTTC; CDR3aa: CASSLTPGAYNEQFF
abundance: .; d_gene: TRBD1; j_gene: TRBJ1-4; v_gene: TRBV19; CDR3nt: TGTGCCAGTAAGGACAGGGGAGGAGAATCAAAACTGTTTTTT; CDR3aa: CASKDRGGESKLFF
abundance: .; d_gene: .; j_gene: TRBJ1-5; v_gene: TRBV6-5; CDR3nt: TGTGCCAGCAGCCAAACTGGTAGCAATCAGCCCCAGCATTTT; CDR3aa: CASSQTGSNQPQHF
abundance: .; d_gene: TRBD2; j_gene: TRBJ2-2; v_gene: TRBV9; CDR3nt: TGTGCCAGCAGCCCGCGGGGGGCCGGGACCACCGGGGAGCTGTTTTTT; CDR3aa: CASSPRGAGTTGELFF
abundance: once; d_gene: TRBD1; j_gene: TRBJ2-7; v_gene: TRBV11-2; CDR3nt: TGTGCCAGCACCCCTGCCAGGGGGCGAATCGAGCAGTACTTC; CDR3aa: CASTPARGRIEQYF
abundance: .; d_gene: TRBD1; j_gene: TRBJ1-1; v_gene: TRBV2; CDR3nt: TGTGCCAGCACTGGGTTGACAGGGGTAACTGAAGCTTTCTTT; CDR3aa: CASTGLTGVTEAFF
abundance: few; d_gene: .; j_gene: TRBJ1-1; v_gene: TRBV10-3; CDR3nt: TGTGCCACCCTTAAACAGGCGAACACTGAAGCTTTCTTT; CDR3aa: CATLKQANTEAFF
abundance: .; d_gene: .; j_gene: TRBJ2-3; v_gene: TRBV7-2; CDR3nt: TGTGCCAGCAGCCCCAGGGGGGCGGCGGGCACAGATACGCAGTATTTT; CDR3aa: CASSPRGAAGTDTQYF
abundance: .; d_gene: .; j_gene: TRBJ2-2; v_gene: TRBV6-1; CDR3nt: TGTGCCAGCAGTGTAGAGGAGAACACCGGGGAGCTGTTTTTT; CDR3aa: CASSVEENTGELFF
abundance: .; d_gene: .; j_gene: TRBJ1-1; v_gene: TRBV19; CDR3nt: TGTGCCAGTACGACCGGGATGAACACTGAAGCTTTCTTT; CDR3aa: CASTTGMNTEAFF
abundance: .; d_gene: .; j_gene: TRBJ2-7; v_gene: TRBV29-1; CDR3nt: TGCAGCGTTGTAGAGGGCGCCTACGAGCAGTACTTC; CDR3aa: CSVVEGAYEQYF
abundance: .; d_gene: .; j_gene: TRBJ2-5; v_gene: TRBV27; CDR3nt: TGTGCCAGCAGTCCGACCAGGGGTACCTCGGAGACCCAGTACTTC; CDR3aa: CASSPTRGTSETQYF
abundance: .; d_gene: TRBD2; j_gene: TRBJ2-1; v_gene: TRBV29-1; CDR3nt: TGCAGCGTTGACGGGACTAGCGGAGGCTGGATAGACAATGGGCAGTTCTTC; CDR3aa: CSVDGTSGGWIDNGQFF
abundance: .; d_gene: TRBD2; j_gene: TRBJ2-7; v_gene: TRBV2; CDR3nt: TGTGCCAGCAGTGACACTAGCGGGGCCATCTCCTACGAGCAGTACTTC; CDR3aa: CASSDTSGAISYEQYF
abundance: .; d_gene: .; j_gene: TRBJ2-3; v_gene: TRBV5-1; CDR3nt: TGCGCCAGCAGCCGGACTTCCCGCACAGATACGCAGTATTTT; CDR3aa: CASSRTSRTDTQYF
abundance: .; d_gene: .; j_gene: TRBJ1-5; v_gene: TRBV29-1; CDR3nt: TGCAGCGTAAAGGGAGAAGGACAGCCCCAGCATTTT; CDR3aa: CSVKGEGQPQHF
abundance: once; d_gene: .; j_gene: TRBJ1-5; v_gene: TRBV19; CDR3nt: TGTGCCAGTAGCATTTGGGGACACGAGGATCAGCCCCAGCATTTT; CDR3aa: CASSIWGHEDQPQHF
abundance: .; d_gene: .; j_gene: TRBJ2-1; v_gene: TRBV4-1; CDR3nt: TGCGCCGGCAGCCAAGTCGGGGCCCTAAGGAATGAGCAGTTCTTC; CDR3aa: CAGSQVGALRNEQFF
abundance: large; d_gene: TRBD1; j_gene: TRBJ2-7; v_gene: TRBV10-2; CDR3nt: TGCGCCAGCAGTGACGGCAGGGGGCACGAGCAGTACTTC; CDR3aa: CASSDGRGHEQYF
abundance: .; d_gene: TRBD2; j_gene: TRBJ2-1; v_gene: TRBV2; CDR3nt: TGTGCCAGCAGTGCCCGACTAGCGGGGGCCTTCTACAATGAGCAGTTCTTC; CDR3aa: CASSARLAGAFYNEQFF